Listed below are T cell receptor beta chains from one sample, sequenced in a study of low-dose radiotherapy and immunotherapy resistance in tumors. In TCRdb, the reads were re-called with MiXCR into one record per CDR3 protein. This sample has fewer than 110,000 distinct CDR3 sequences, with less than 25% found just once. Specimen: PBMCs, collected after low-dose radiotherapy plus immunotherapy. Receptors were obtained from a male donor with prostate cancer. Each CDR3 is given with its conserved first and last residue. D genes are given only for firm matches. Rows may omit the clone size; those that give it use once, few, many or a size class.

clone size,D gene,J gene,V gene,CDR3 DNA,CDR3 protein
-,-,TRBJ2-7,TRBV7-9,TGTGCCAGCAGCTTCCGTGGGGACAACGAGCAGTACTTC,CASSFRGDNEQYF
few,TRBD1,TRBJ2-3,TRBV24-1,TGTGCCACCAGTGACCACCCCCGGGACAGGGGCACAGATACGCAGTATTTT,CATSDHPRDRGTDTQYF
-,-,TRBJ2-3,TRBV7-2,TGTGCCAGCAGCCGCGGGACGGTACGGATAGATACGCAGTATTTT,CASSRGTVRIDTQYF
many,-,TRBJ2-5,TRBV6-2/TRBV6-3,TGTGCCAGCAGTTCCCCGGGGGAAGGGCAAGAGACCCAGTACTTC,CASSSPGEGQETQYF
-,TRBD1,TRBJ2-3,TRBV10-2,TGCGCCAGCAGAGCCGGGACAGGGCATTTCAGCACAGATACGCAGTATTTT,CASRAGTGHFSTDTQYF
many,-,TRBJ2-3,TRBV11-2,TGTGCCAGCAGCCGCGCCGGGACTCTCACAGATACGCAGTATTTT,CASSRAGTLTDTQYF
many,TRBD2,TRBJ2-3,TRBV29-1,TGCAGCGTGGGTAGCGGGCTTCGCACAGATACGCAGTATTTT,CSVGSGLRTDTQYF
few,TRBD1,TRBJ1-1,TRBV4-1,TGCGCCAGCAGCCCTGGACAGGGGTTAACTGAAGCTTTCTTT,CASSPGQGLTEAFF
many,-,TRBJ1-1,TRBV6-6,TGTGCCAGCAGTTCTCAGGGAACGAACACTGAAGCTTTCTTT,CASSSQGTNTEAFF
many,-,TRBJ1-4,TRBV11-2,TGTGCCAGCAGCCAGTTGGGTCGCGAGGGCGAAAAACTGTTTTTT,CASSQLGREGEKLFF
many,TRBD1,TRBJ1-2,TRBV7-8,TGTGCCAGCAGCTTGCAAGGGACAGGTCTGGTAGCCTTC,CASSLQGTGLVAF
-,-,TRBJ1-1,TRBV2,TGTGCCAGCAGTGACGGCAGGGGCGGCACTGAAGCTTTCTTT,CASSDGRGGTEAFF
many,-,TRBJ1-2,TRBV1,TGCACCAGCAGCCAAGACGGACAGCTCGACTATGGCTACACCTTC,CTSSQDGQLDYGYTF
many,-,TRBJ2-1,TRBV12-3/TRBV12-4,TGTGCCAGCAGTCCCCAAGGGGATGAGCAGTTCTTC,CASSPQGDEQFF
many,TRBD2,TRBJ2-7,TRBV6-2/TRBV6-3,TGTGCCAGCAGTCGGGAGGCTACTCATACCTACGAGCAGTACTTC,CASSREATHTYEQYF
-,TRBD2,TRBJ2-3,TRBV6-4,TGTGCCAGCAGTGACGGGACTAGCGGGGGGGACTATACGCAGTATTTT,CASSDGTSGGDYTQYF
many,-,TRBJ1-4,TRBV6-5,TGTGCCAGCAGTGAATTCGCGGCAAGGACAGTCAATGAAAAACTGTTTTTT,CASSEFAARTVNEKLFF
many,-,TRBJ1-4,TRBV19,TGTGCCAGTAGTATGATGAAGGGACTTTATAATGAAAAACTGTTTTTT,CASSMMKGLYNEKLFF
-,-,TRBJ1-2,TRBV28,TGTGCCAGCAGCTGGACATCAGACTATGGCTACACCTTC,CASSWTSDYGYTF
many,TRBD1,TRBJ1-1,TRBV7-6,TGTGCCAGCAGCGGACAGGGGACGAACACTGAAGCTTTCTTT,CASSGQGTNTEAFF